Following are 13 T cell receptor beta chains from one sample sequenced in a study of T cell repertoires in cytomegalovirus infection (dated by TCRdb to about 2019). These TCRs are of unknown antigen specificity. TCRdb lists the instrument as Illumina HiSeq 1500. TCRdb reprocessed the public reads (quality trimming at Q25 with fastp, clone calling with MiXCR) and kept in-frame beta chains. Rows matching on CDR3 protein sequence are summarized as one entry with the most common DNA and genes. In all, the sample holds approximately 590,000 distinct CDR3 sequences, and 40% of those were seen once. The top ten hold around 50% of the sample. Taken with the paper, the label for treatment or condition translates to: in vitro stimulation with specific CMV peptide epitopes to enrich CMV-specific T cells. Sample: cultured PBMCs, taken from culture after CMV antigen stimulation. All receptors derive from a human donor in good health (CMV status not recorded). Some clones in this sample may be carry-over from other donors' samples.

The chain combines TRBV6-2 or TRBV6-3 with TRBJ1-4; 9 bases fit TRBD1. Germline V gives CDR1 MNHEY, CDR2 SVGEGT. This CDR3 spans 15 amino acids. V gave up 5 bases and J gave up 7 bases; unmatched junction bases: 8. The CDR3 is CASSRRDRVSEKLFF. CDR3 DNA sequence: TGTGCCAGCAGTCGCCGGGACAGGGTCAGTGAAAAACTGTTTTTT.

The chain uses TRBV6-2 or TRBV6-3 and TRBJ1-2, with D unclear. Germline values: CDR1 MNHEY, CDR2 SVGEGT. The ends were cut back, 5 bases at V and 0 bases at J, with 13 bases in the middle. The CDR3 length is 15 residues. For the CDR3, the DNA is TGTGCCAGCAGTCCTGACACTGCCCCTAACTATGGCTACACCTTC. Translation gives CASSPDTAPNYGYTF.

The chain is built from TRBV7-9 and TRBJ1-3, with D uncertain. The germline V and J ends were trimmed by 5 bases and 3 bases, with 11 bases remaining between them. The CDR3 consists of 14 residues. The germline V gene encodes CDR1 SEHNR and CDR2 FQNEAQ (reference sequence). Written as DNA, the CDR3 is TGTGCCAGCAGCCCGCCGAGGAATGGAAACACCATATATTTT. It is translated as CASSPPRNGNTIYF.

This clonotype occurred once. The gene calls are TRBV10-3 and TRBJ2-1; 7 nucleotides align to TRBD2. Per germline, CDR1 ENHRY and CDR2 SYGVKD. This CDR3 region has 15 residues. V lost 3 bases to trimming and J lost 0 bases; unmatched junction nucleotides: 2. The CDR3 loop is CAISERGSSYNEQFF. The CDR3 region has the DNA TGTGCCATCAGTGAACGCGGGAGCTCCTACAATGAGCAGTTCTTC.

The chain employs TRBV12-3 or TRBV12-4 and TRBJ1-5; 8 bases line up with TRBD1. The junction had 10 bases not matched to a gene; V was cut back by 6 bases and J by 3 bases. This CDR3 region has 16 residues. CDR3 region: CASSRDRGGPNQPQHF. DNA of the CDR3: TGTGCCAGCAGCCGAGACAGGGGAGGGCCCAATCAGCCCCAGCATTTT.

This clonotype has ten or more counts. The gene calls are TRBV7-2 and TRBJ1-6, with a weak D call TRBD1 (5 bases). The CDR3 length is 15 residues. Germline lookup yields CDR1 SGHTA and CDR2 FQGNSA. V gave up 2 bases and J gave up 8 bases, with 13 bases separating them. Written as DNA, the CDR3 is TGTGCCAGCAGCTTAACGGGACCCCAGTATTCACCCCTCCACTTT. The encoded protein is CASSLTGPQYSPLHF.

The chain carries TRBV19 and TRBJ1-1; D is uncertain. V dropped 7 bases and J dropped 0 bases, with 12 bases sitting between them. This CDR3 is 14 amino acids long. Germline CDR1 LNHDA, CDR2 SQIVND (reference sequence). The CDR3 loop reads CASTAGAMNTEAFF. The CDR3 bases are TGTGCCAGTACGGCAGGAGCCATGAACACTGAAGCTTTCTTT.

As DNA, the CDR3 is TGTGCCAGTAGTATAGGAGGGATTAGCAATCAGCCCCAGCATTTT. It encodes CASSIGGISNQPQHF. V and J are TRBV19 and TRBJ1-5; D remains unclear. This CDR3 has 15 amino acids. Germline V gene sequence: CDR1 LNHDA, CDR2 SQIVND (reference sequence). Deletions cut 1 base from V and 0 bases from J, with 7 bases between.

This clonotype appeared a few times. V is TRBV10-3 and J is TRBJ1-2; D remains unclear. The CDR3 extends over 13 amino acids. Germline V gives CDR1 ENHRY, CDR2 SYGVKD. Trimming left V 6 bases short and J 4 bases short, with 12 bases between. The CDR3 region has the DNA TGTGCCATCAGCCCCGGTTTGCCCTATGGCTACACCTTC. It is translated as CAISPGLPYGYTF.

The V call is TRBV5-6, the J call TRBJ2-1, with 11 positions matching TRBD2. Germline V CDR1 and CDR2: SGHDT, YYEEEE. The CDR3 loop spans 16 amino acids. V dropped 3 bases and J dropped 8; count of bases not matched to a gene: 10. The CDR3 loop is CASSSPETSGIDEQFF. The CDR3 nucleotides read TGTGCCAGCAGCTCCCCCGAGACTAGCGGGATCGATGAGCAGTTCTTC.

This clonotype was detected a few times. V and J are TRBV7-2 and TRBJ2-3; TRBD2 aligns across 9 bases. With 4 bases clipped from V and 5 bases from J, the junction kept 10 bases outside the gene matches. CDR1 and CDR2 (germline): SGHTA, FQGNSA. The CDR3 is 16 residues long. For the CDR3, the DNA is TGTGCCAGCAGCTCCCGTAGCGGGGGAGGTGTAGATACGCAGTATTTT. Translation gives CASSSRSGGGVDTQYF.

The chain joins TRBV12-3 or TRBV12-4 to TRBJ1-3; unclear D gene. V lost 3 bases and J lost 1, with 10 bases in between. This CDR3 has 15 amino acids. DNA for the CDR3: TGTGCCAGCAGTTTCCGGTACGGATCTGGAAACACCATATATTTT. Its translation is CASSFRYGSGNTIYF.

The chain uses TRBV7-2 and TRBJ1-1; 7 bases fit TRBD1. CDR1 SGHTA and CDR2 FQGNSA come from the germline V gene. The CDR3 runs to 15 residues. The V and J ends lost 1 base and 2 bases, in that order; junction bases with no gene match: 4. CDR3: CASSLVGQANTEAFF. The CDR3 DNA sequence: TGTGCCAGCAGCTTAGTCGGACAGGCTAACACTGAAGCTTTCTTT.